Listed below are T cell receptor beta chains from one sample, sequenced in a study of blood T cell repertoires in COVID-19. Repertoires were generated with immunoSEQ multiplex PCR, while TCRdb's copy carries only in-frame clones and drops some. The sample has roughly 97,000 clones, around 87% seen once. The specimen sequenced was peripheral blood. These receptors were obtained from a human donor in a cohort sampled during active COVID-19. CDR3s include the opening cysteine and the closing phenylalanine or tryptophan. A D gene is named only where the DNA matches it firmly. Clone size is shown for a subset of rows, as once, few, many or a class of expanded clone.

d_call: NA
j_call: TRBJ2-2
clone_size: NA
v_call: TRBV11-3
cdr3_aa: CASSQSGELFF
cdr3_nt: TGTGCCAGCAGCCAATCCGGGGAGCTGTTTTTT

d_call: NA
j_call: TRBJ2-5
clone_size: NA
v_call: TRBV5-1
cdr3_aa: CASSLRGQETQYF
cdr3_nt: TGCGCCAGCAGCTTGCGGGGCCAAGAGACCCAGTACTTC

d_call: TRBD2
j_call: TRBJ2-3
clone_size: NA
v_call: TRBV2
cdr3_aa: CASSLLAGATDTQYF
cdr3_nt: TGTGCCAGCAGTTTACTAGCGGGCGCGACAGATACGCAGTATTTT

d_call: NA
j_call: TRBJ2-7
clone_size: once
v_call: TRBV20-1
cdr3_aa: CSASVRGAAHEQYF
cdr3_nt: TGCAGTGCTAGTGTCCGGGGGGCCGCCCACGAGCAGTACTTC

d_call: TRBD1
j_call: TRBJ2-2
clone_size: NA
v_call: TRBV7-3
cdr3_aa: CASQDRGLRGTGELFF
cdr3_nt: TGTGCCAGCCAGGACAGGGGGCTTCGGGGCACCGGGGAGCTGTTTTTT

d_call: TRBD1
j_call: TRBJ2-1
clone_size: NA
v_call: TRBV27
cdr3_aa: CASSFDRGLYNEQFF
cdr3_nt: TGTGCCAGCAGTTTCGACAGGGGGCTCTACAATGAGCAGTTCTTC

d_call: TRBD1
j_call: TRBJ2-7
clone_size: NA
v_call: TRBV29-1
cdr3_aa: CSVRDSHSNIPYEQYF
cdr3_nt: TGCAGCGTTCGGGACAGTCACTCCAATATCCCCTACGAGCAGTACTTC

d_call: TRBD2
j_call: TRBJ2-1
clone_size: NA
v_call: TRBV2
cdr3_aa: CASLRGEGYNEQFF
cdr3_nt: TGTGCCAGCTTGCGCGGGGAGGGCTACAATGAGCAGTTCTTC

d_call: NA
j_call: TRBJ1-2
clone_size: NA
v_call: TRBV9
cdr3_aa: CASSNGQPRLVQGGYTF
cdr3_nt: TGTGCCAGCAGTAATGGACAGCCTAGGCTCGTTCAGGGTGGCTACACCTTC

d_call: NA
j_call: TRBJ1-1
clone_size: NA
v_call: TRBV2
cdr3_aa: CASSDLGAYAEAFF
cdr3_nt: TGTGCCAGCAGTGACCTGGGGGCGTACGCTGAAGCTTTCTTT

d_call: NA
j_call: TRBJ2-7
clone_size: NA
v_call: TRBV11-3
cdr3_aa: CASSVTDSYEQYF
cdr3_nt: TGTGCCAGCAGCGTGACAGACTCCTACGAGCAGTACTTC

d_call: TRBD2
j_call: TRBJ2-3
clone_size: few
v_call: TRBV13
cdr3_aa: CASSLGKTSGIGGTQYF
cdr3_nt: TGTGCCAGCAGCTTAGGAAAGACTAGCGGGATTGGAGGTACGCAGTATTTT

d_call: TRBD1
j_call: TRBJ2-7
clone_size: NA
v_call: TRBV29-1
cdr3_aa: CSVRTGSDYEQYF
cdr3_nt: TGCAGCGTGCGGACAGGGAGTGACTACGAGCAGTACTTC

d_call: TRBD1
j_call: TRBJ2-2
clone_size: NA
v_call: TRBV29-1
cdr3_aa: CSITRGPSTGELFF
cdr3_nt: TGCAGCATTACTAGGGGGCCGAGCACCGGGGAGCTGTTTTTT

d_call: TRBD1
j_call: TRBJ2-3
clone_size: NA
v_call: TRBV7-2
cdr3_aa: CASSPDRGLTDTQYF
cdr3_nt: TGTGCCAGCAGCCCCGACAGGGGGTTAACAGATACGCAGTATTTT

d_call: NA
j_call: TRBJ1-1
clone_size: NA
v_call: TRBV28
cdr3_aa: CASSLGGQRATEAFF
cdr3_nt: TGTGCCAGCAGCCTAGGGGGTCAGAGAGCCACTGAAGCTTTCTTT

d_call: NA
j_call: TRBJ2-7
clone_size: NA
v_call: TRBV4-2
cdr3_aa: CASSQDRGITAQEWREQYF
cdr3_nt: TGTGCCAGCAGCCAAGATCGAGGGATTACGGCCCAAGAATGGAGAGAGCAGTACTTC

d_call: TRBD2
j_call: TRBJ2-6
clone_size: once
v_call: TRBV19
cdr3_aa: CASSSRLAGGPGANVLTF
cdr3_nt: TGTGCCAGTAGTTCCCGACTAGCGGGAGGGCCTGGGGCCAACGTCCTGACTTTC

d_call: NA
j_call: TRBJ1-2
clone_size: NA
v_call: TRBV6-6
cdr3_aa: CASSAPGGNYGYTF
cdr3_nt: TGTGCCAGCAGTGCCCCGGGGGGCAACTATGGCTACACCTTC

d_call: TRBD2
j_call: TRBJ2-3
clone_size: NA
v_call: TRBV7-3
cdr3_aa: CASSLQSAGGDTQYF
cdr3_nt: TGTGCCAGCAGCTTACAGTCCGCGGGAGGAGATACGCAGTATTTT

d_call: TRBD2
j_call: TRBJ2-3
clone_size: NA
v_call: TRBV19
cdr3_aa: CASSMRTSGKDTQYF
cdr3_nt: TGTGCCAGTAGTATGAGGACTAGCGGAAAAGATACGCAGTATTTT

d_call: TRBD2
j_call: TRBJ2-3
clone_size: once
v_call: TRBV7-9
cdr3_aa: CASSLNSLAGGF
cdr3_nt: TGTGCCAGCAGCTTGAACTCGTTGGCGGGAGGGTTT

d_call: NA
j_call: TRBJ2-1
clone_size: NA
v_call: TRBV9
cdr3_aa: CASSSSIGQGGNNEQFF
cdr3_nt: TGTGCCAGCAGCTCATCAATAGGACAGGGAGGGAACAATGAGCAGTTCTTC

d_call: NA
j_call: TRBJ2-1
clone_size: NA
v_call: TRBV5-4
cdr3_aa: CASSLAPRGLAGNEQFF
cdr3_nt: TGTGCCAGCAGCTTGGCCCCCCGTGGACTGGCAGGCAATGAGCAGTTCTTC

d_call: TRBD1
j_call: TRBJ1-6
clone_size: NA
v_call: TRBV5-6
cdr3_aa: CASSLAAGQGNSPLHF
cdr3_nt: TGTGCCAGCAGCTTGGCTGCAGGACAGGGAAATTCACCCCTCCACTTT

d_call: TRBD1
j_call: TRBJ1-2
clone_size: NA
v_call: TRBV6-2/TRBV6-3
cdr3_aa: CASSYSRTGDFGYTF
cdr3_nt: TGTGCCAGCAGTTACTCGAGGACAGGGGACTTTGGCTACACCTTC

d_call: TRBD1
j_call: TRBJ2-5
clone_size: NA
v_call: TRBV5-5
cdr3_aa: CASSHRDRGPEETQYF
cdr3_nt: TGTGCCAGCAGTCACCGGGACAGGGGTCCCGAAGAGACCCAGTACTTC

d_call: NA
j_call: TRBJ1-1
clone_size: NA
v_call: TRBV7-9
cdr3_aa: CASRTGVEDTEAFF
cdr3_nt: TGTGCCAGCAGAACGGGGGTTGAAGACACTGAAGCTTTCTTT

d_call: TRBD2
j_call: TRBJ2-1
clone_size: NA
v_call: TRBV4-1
cdr3_aa: CASSQASALGLAAYNEQFF
cdr3_nt: TGCGCCAGCAGCCAGGCCTCTGCCTTGGGACTAGCGGCGTACAATGAGCAGTTCTTC

d_call: NA
j_call: TRBJ1-1
clone_size: few
v_call: TRBV19
cdr3_aa: CASSAQLNTEAFF
cdr3_nt: TGTGCCAGTAGTGCACAATTGAACACTGAAGCTTTCTTT

d_call: TRBD2
j_call: TRBJ2-3
clone_size: NA
v_call: TRBV19
cdr3_aa: CASSDQLATGGDTQYF
cdr3_nt: TGTGCCAGTAGTGACCAACTAGCTACGGGGGGGGATACGCAGTATTTT

d_call: NA
j_call: TRBJ1-3
clone_size: NA
v_call: TRBV9
cdr3_aa: CASSTHLDILSGNTIYF
cdr3_nt: TGTGCCAGCAGCACCCACCTTGACATCCTCTCTGGAAACACCATATATTTT

d_call: NA
j_call: TRBJ2-1
clone_size: NA
v_call: TRBV7-2
cdr3_aa: CASSLVGLVDEQFF
cdr3_nt: TGTGCCAGCAGCTTAGTGGGTCTAGTCGATGAGCAGTTCTTC

d_call: NA
j_call: TRBJ1-1
clone_size: NA
v_call: TRBV29-1
cdr3_aa: CSVQRMNTEAFF
cdr3_nt: TGCAGCGTGCAGAGGATGAACACTGAAGCTTTCTTT

d_call: NA
j_call: TRBJ1-1
clone_size: NA
v_call: TRBV28
cdr3_aa: CASSLTVEAFF
cdr3_nt: TGTGCCAGCAGCCTGACAGTTGAAGCTTTCTTT

d_call: NA
j_call: TRBJ2-7
clone_size: NA
v_call: TRBV6-5
cdr3_aa: CASSYQGPSYEQYF
cdr3_nt: TGTGCCAGCAGTTACCAGGGCCCCTCCTACGAGCAGTACTTC

d_call: TRBD1
j_call: TRBJ2-3
clone_size: few
v_call: TRBV6-5
cdr3_aa: CATIRQQGEQYF
cdr3_nt: TGTGCCACCATACGACAACAGGGGGAACAGTATTTT

d_call: TRBD2
j_call: TRBJ2-3
clone_size: NA
v_call: TRBV7-3
cdr3_aa: CASSRLTSETDTQYF
cdr3_nt: TGTGCCAGCAGTCGCCTGACTAGCGAAACAGATACGCAGTATTTT

d_call: TRBD2
j_call: TRBJ2-3
clone_size: NA
v_call: TRBV6-1
cdr3_aa: CASSEGEGSTDTQYF
cdr3_nt: TGTGCCAGCAGTGAGGGGGAGGGCAGTACAGATACGCAGTATTTT

d_call: NA
j_call: TRBJ1-2
clone_size: NA
v_call: TRBV6-5
cdr3_aa: CASMGSGNYTF
cdr3_nt: TGTGCCAGCATGGGGTCGGGAAATTACACCTTC